This T cell receptor (beta chain) appears in the sequencing data of a study of blood T cell repertoires in COVID-19 (TCRdb year 2020). Study-wide context: Samples covering the acute and convalescent phases of COVID-19 were provided by collaborators in the United States, Italy and Spain. The material from the prospective study consisted of cDNA or gDNA derived from T cells, B-cell-depleted T cells, or PBMCs. Deeply sampled blood TCRbeta repertoires from subjects exposed to, actively infected with, or recovered from COVID-19 were included in the dataset. The repertoires were made available in a free public database intended to serve as a resource for research on the immune response to SARS-CoV-2. The samples were drawn from two sources: the first 160 participants of the ongoing ImmuneRACE study, and about 1,300 subjects contributed by 6 global collaborators. Nearly every sample came with metadata listing a de-identified subject ID, COVID-19 status, age in years and sex. Where available, HLA class I and class II types were obtained from metadata supplied by the sample provider rather than from assay-based typing. The full study reports these points: How much clinical and demographic metadata was included differed by source and by participant, and the metadata was provided uncurated.

Concerning this clone: Its antigen target is currently unknown. No much larger clone is present one base from it, and per-base qualities are unavailable.

TCRbeta CDR3 regions were amplified from genomic DNA using the immunoSEQ Assay, a bias-controlled multiplex PCR. As for the original processing: Nucleated cell counts per sample were estimated from amplification of reference gene primers within the assay. Sequence reads were collapsed and filtered to measure the absolute abundance of every unique TCRbeta CDR3 rearrangement. Productive Simpson clonality was computed per sample as the square root of Simpson's diversity index over productive rearrangements. TCRdb provides this immuneACCESS table in a form limited to in-frame rearrangements. Some clones are lacking; in checked studies, under half of them reflect an unresolved V gene, and why the rest are absent is not known. That table supplies the V and J calls and clone size; D and trimming were determined from the DNA. For this sample the table gives 13,000 to 15,000 clones, of which around four fifths were detected only once. Clones ranked in the top ten supply more than 15% of the sample.

Each collaborating institution followed its own protocols to collect whole blood in K2EDTA tubes. For TCRbeta analysis, collaborator samples were shipped as frozen whole blood, as isolated PBMCs, or as DNA extracted from either sample type. Sequencing was done on a sample of peripheral blood. The receptor comes from a man in his forties with active or convalescent COVID-19.

The DNA sequence is given as TGTGCCAGCAGCACCGCGTTAGCGCGCAGCTCCTATAATTCACCCCTCCACTTT. This gives the protein CASSTALARSSYNSPLHF. The chain links TRBV7-9 with TRBJ1-6; the D gene assignment is ambiguous. Taken from the germline V gene (reference sequence), the CDR1 and CDR2 loops are SEHNR and FQNEAQ. The germline ends are 17 bases apart after V is trimmed by 5 bases and J by 0 bases. Including the terminal cysteine and phenylalanine, the CDR3 comprises 18 residues. The kept DNA is CDR3 alone, 54 bases in frame from the first base.